This T cell receptor beta chain is drawn from a study of vaccination and CD4 T cells after COVID-19. Study as a whole: Vaccination of participants consisted of two doses of either BNT162b2 or mRNA-1273 vaccine.

Specified treatment: roughly 10-day PBMC culture with coronavirus spike peptide pools or control peptides (ViraFEST assay). PBMCs were cultured at around 2 million per well with roughly 10 IU/ml IL-2 and 10 ug/ml peptide pools. Half the medium was exchanged for fresh IL-2 medium on days 3 and 7. About this clonotype itself: The antigen is unknown.

With the Oncomine TCR Beta short-read assay, DNA from cultured CD4+ T cells was sequenced. Genomic DNA was drawn out of CD4+ T cells grown in culture. TCRdb re-derived calls from the PCR reads in MiXCR, one entry per CDR3 protein. The data contain over 10,000 distinct CDR3 sequences, around half of them singletons. V was pared by 2 bases and J by 5 bases, with 12 bases between. The CDR3 loop spans 14 amino acids. In germline, CDR1 is MNHEY, CDR2 SVGAGI. The specimen was CD4+ T cells from blood, cultured in vitro. The rearrangement joins TRBV6-5 to TRBJ1-2; a weak D match, TRBD1 (5 bases). This sequence was found in a human donor who had recovered from COVID-19. DNA of the CDR3: TGTGCCAGCAGTTACATTTCGGGGGAGTATGGCTACACCTTC. It is translated as CASSYISGEYGYTF.